The 17 T cell receptor beta chains reported below all come from one sample, sequenced in a study of blood T cell repertoires in COVID-19. Generated by immunoSEQ multiplex PCR, the TCRdb table keeps only in-frame clones and is missing some. The data contain about 76,000 clones, over 85% of them singletons. The sequenced sample consisted of peripheral blood. The receptors originated from a man aged 45-65 years with acute or convalescent COVID-19.

J is TRBJ2-7 and V is TRBV28, with no clear D. There are 12 residues in the CDR3. Trimming took 1 base from V and 4 from J, leaving 5 bases between them. Germline CDR1 and CDR2: MDHEN and SYDVKM. The CDR3: CASSLFGYEQYF. CDR3 DNA: TGTGCCAGCAGTTTATTCGGGTACGAGCAGTACTTC.

The rearrangement joins TRBV7-9 to TRBJ2-1; D possibly corresponds to TRBD2 (6 bases). Germline loops: CDR1 SEHNR, CDR2 FQNEAQ (reference sequence). Trimming cost V 5 bases and J 4 bases, with 21 bases left between them. The CDR3 spans 17 residues. The CDR3 spells CASSPDFGGTRYNEQFF. The CDR3 region has the DNA TGTGCCAGCAGCCCAGATTTCGGGGGAACAAGGTACAATGAGCAGTTCTTC.

The chain recombines TRBV28 with TRBJ2-3; TRBD2 agrees at 8 bases. Germline V gives CDR1 MDHEN, CDR2 SYDVKM. The CDR3 has 17 residues. Trimming cost V 5 bases and J 3 bases; bases outside gene matches: 13. The CDR3 reads CASSPLDSGEGTDTQYF. The CDR3 nucleotides read TGTGCCAGCAGTCCTTTAGATAGCGGGGAAGGGACAGATACGCAGTATTTT.

This chain links TRBV7-2 with TRBJ2-1; D unclear. Looked up from germline, CDR1 is SGHTA and CDR2 is FQGNSA. This CDR3 comprises 13 residues. V lost 4 bases and J 8 bases, leaving 12 bases between the germline ends. Here the CDR3 DNA reads TGTGCCAGCAGCTCCCTAGTAAAGGATGAGCAGTTCTTC. Translation gives CASSSLVKDEQFF.

This chain connects TRBV18 to TRBJ2-7; TRBD2 matches at 7 bases. This CDR3 contains 13 residues. Germline V lookup: CDR1 KGHSH, CDR2 LQKENI. V was pared by 3 bases and J by 12 bases, with 11 bases of the junction left unmatched. This chain's CDR3 is CASSPRLAEVVYF. CDR3 DNA sequence: TGTGCCAGCTCACCGCGGCTAGCGGAAGTAGTGTACTTC.

The V call is TRBV6-5, the J call TRBJ2-7; no clear D. The germline CDR1 and CDR2 sequences are MNHEY and SVGAGI. CDR3 size: 14 residues. V was pared by 3 bases and J by 1 base, with 10 bases between. CDR3 amino acids: CASSYARQSYEQYF. CDR3 coding DNA: TGTGCCAGCAGTTATGCTCGACAATCCTACGAGCAGTACTTC.

The rearrangement joins TRBV6-4 to TRBJ2-7; 10 nucleotides line up with TRBD2. The V gene end was trimmed by 5 bases and the J gene end by 4 bases; junction bases not matched to a gene: 8. This CDR3 has 15 amino acids. Germline lookup yields CDR1 MRHNA and CDR2 SNTAGT. In DNA form, the CDR3 reads TGTGCCAGCAGTCCGACGACTAGCGGGTCATACGAGCAGTACTTC. Amino acid sequence: CASSPTTSGSYEQYF.

The chain recombines TRBV6-5 with TRBJ1-1, with 7 positions matching TRBD1. J gave up 5 bases and V 8 bases, and 5 bases lay outside the gene matches. Germline V lookup: CDR1 MNHEY, CDR2 SVGAGI. This CDR3 is 12 amino acids long. The CDR3 here is CASATGRTEAFF. The CDR3 DNA follows: TGTGCCAGCGCGACAGGGAGGACTGAAGCTTTCTTT.

The rearrangement joins TRBV4-1 to TRBJ2-7; 7 nucleotides match TRBD1. The CDR3 spans 16 residues. The trim removed 0 bases at V and 2 bases at J, leaving 7 bases unmatched. The V gene's germline CDR1 is MGHRA and CDR2 YSYEKL. CDR3 DNA: TGCGCCAGCAGCCAAGATCTGGTGGACAGGACCTACGAGCAGTACTTC. This sequence encodes CASSQDLVDRTYEQYF.

This chain connects TRBV5-8 to TRBJ1-3; D may be TRBD1 (5 bases). The CDR3 has 15 residues. Germline CDR1 is SGHTS and CDR2 is YDEGEE. The V end was cut by 3 bases, the J end by 1 base, with 11 bases between. This CDR3 reads CASSSAQASGNTIYF. The DNA for the CDR3 is TGTGCCAGCAGCTCCGCACAGGCTTCTGGAAACACCATATATTTT.

The count of this clone is one. The chain uses TRBV28 and TRBJ1-2, with 7 bases fitting TRBD1. CDR1 is MDHEN and CDR2 is SYDVKM in the germline V gene. J was trimmed by 4 bases and V by 4 bases; bases with no gene match: 6. The CDR3 is made up of 14 amino acids. CDR3 coding DNA: TGTGCCAGCAGTTCCCCGGGACAGTCCTATGGCTACACCTTC. Translation: CASSSPGQSYGYTF.

The chain combines TRBV7-8 with TRBJ2-7; a weak D match, TRBD1 (6 bases). Trimming removed 2 bases from V and 0 bases from J, with 14 bases in between. The CDR3 totals 16 residues. Germline loops: CDR1 SGHVS, CDR2 FQNEAQ. The CDR3 DNA reads TGTGCCAGCAGCTTACAAGGCGAAGGGGGCTCCTACGAGCAGTACGTC. Translated: CASSLQGEGGSYEQYV.

The chain combines TRBV6-5 with TRBJ2-7, with TRBD1 matching over 7 bases. This CDR3 is built from 14 residues. Germline lookup yields CDR1 MNHEY and CDR2 SVGAGI. The J segment lost 5 bases and the V segment lost 2 bases, leaving 6 bases of the junction unmatched. CDR3 nucleotide sequence: TGTGCCAGCAGTTACCCGACAGGGACAGACGAGCAGTACGTC. It translates to CASSYPTGTDEQYV.

This clone was observed a handful of times. J is TRBJ2-2 and V is TRBV6-1; 11 nucleotides line up with TRBD2. Trimming at V came to 1 base and at J to 3 bases, leaving 7 bases not matched to a gene. The germline V gene encodes CDR1 MNHNS and CDR2 SASEGT. The CDR3 covers 18 residues. The CDR3 DNA follows: TGTGCCAGCAGTGAAGTGGGCGGACTAGCGGGCCACACCGGGGAGCTGTTTTTT. This gives the protein CASSEVGGLAGHTGELFF.

The rearrangement joins TRBV5-8 to TRBJ1-5, with 7 bases that match TRBD1. In germline, CDR1 is SGHTS, CDR2 YDEGEE. The CDR3 length is 15 residues. The junction had 4 bases not matched to a gene; V was cut back by 1 base and J by 3 bases. The CDR3 reads CASSLSGGFNQPQHF. The CDR3 DNA reads TGTGCCAGCAGCTTGTCAGGGGGGTTCAATCAGCCCCAGCATTTT. Drawing the rest from reference TRBV5-8 and TRBJ1-5, the complete variable domain is EAGVTQSPTHLIKTRGQQATLRCSPISGHTSVYWYQQALGLGLQFLLWYDEGEERNRGNFPPRFSGRQFPNYSSELNVNALELEDSALYLCASSLSGGFNQPQHFGDGTRLSIL.

This clone was picked up one time. The chain uses TRBV6-5 and TRBJ1-4; TRBD1 is a possible D gene (6 bases). V gave up 0 bases and J gave up 5 bases, with 10 bases separating them. Per the germline V gene, CDR1 is MNHEY and CDR2 is SVGAGI. The CDR3 runs 15 residues. CDR3 sequence (DNA): TGTGCCAGCAGTTACTCGGGAGGGGGGAATGAAAAACTGTTTTTT. It yields the protein CASSYSGGGNEKLFF.

The sample holds one count of this clone. This chain links TRBV28 with TRBJ2-7, with 9 bases identical to TRBD1. This CDR3 is 14 amino acids long. Germline loops: CDR1 MDHEN, CDR2 SYDVKM. J gave up 5 bases and V 3 bases, and 5 bases lay outside the gene matches. The CDR3 spells CASSFRDRVHEQYF. The DNA of the CDR3 is TGTGCCAGCAGTTTTAGGGACAGGGTCCACGAGCAGTACTTC.